Given below is one T cell receptor beta chain in context. This sample is part of a study of blood T cell repertoires in COVID-19. The table came from immunoSEQ multiplex PCR; TCRdb's copy has only in-frame clones and leaves some out. The sample has 150,000 to 200,000 clones, approximately 83% seen once. Germline-derived CDR1 and CDR2 are SEHNR and FQNEAQ (reference sequence). CDR3 length: 15 amino acids. Trimming removed 4 bases at V and 8 bases at J, with 20 bases between. The receptor comes from a man in his forties or fifties with active or convalescent COVID-19. The sample was peripheral blood. This chain links TRBV7-9 with TRBJ1-2; D is unclear. DNA for the CDR3: TGTGCCAGCAGCTCGGTCCCCACTACCCCGACCGGCTACACCTTC. Translation gives CASSSVPTTPTGYTF.